The subject of this entry is one T cell receptor (beta chain). This clonotype was observed a handful of times. This receptor's antigen is unknown. Base qualities are not at hand, and no much larger clone is one base apart. This record comes from a study of CD8 T cells in Susac syndrome (dated by TCRdb to between 2018 and 2021). Regarding the research as a whole: Repertoire sequencing was used to test whether CD8+ T cell activation and differentiation in Susac syndrome was antigen driven. What the research found in general, with its limitations: The study acknowledged that relatively few individuals were included in the TCR sequencing and HLA analysis.

High-throughput TCR beta sequencing profiled peripheral blood CD8+ and CD4+ T cells from healthy donors, Susac syndrome patients and multiple sclerosis patients. Treatment-naive patients with stable or active relapsing-remitting disease fulfilling revised McDonald criteria were used as multiple sclerosis controls. Bulk CD8+ and CD4+ T cells were purified by magnetic negative isolation, while CD8+ TEMRA cells were enriched using FACS. Blood was collected in EDTA tubes and processed within 24 hours, with PBMCs isolated through density gradient centrifugation. PBMCs destined for TCR sequencing were cryopreserved in liquid nitrogen and later thawed in a 37 °C water bath. The sorted or isolated CD4+, CD8+ and CD8+ TEMRA cells had a purity of 90% or higher. RNA was extracted with the RNeasy kit and roughly 0.45 to 1 ug was reverse transcribed using random hexamers. TCR beta CDR3 regions were amplified with the immunoSEQ multiplex PCR assay covering 54 Vbeta and 13 Jbeta segments. Bias from PCR amplification was corrected by using a synthetic template baseline for primer optimization and for computational correction. The original methods were these. Reads were annotated to V, D and J genes per IMGT and analyzed with immunoSEQ Analyzer, keeping only productive sequences. Clonality was calculated as one minus the Shannon entropy normalized by log2 of the number of productive unique sequences. For each patient and control, public and private clones were evaluated among the 100 most prevalent clones. Susac-specific clones were defined as absent from healthy and MS cohorts, over a thousand published viral clones and other ImmuneACCESS disease sequences. TCRdb trimmed public reads at Q25 via fastp, called clones via MiXCR and kept in-frame beta chains. A single entry per CDR3 protein holds the most common genes and DNA from its merged rows. For this entry, the V and J calls and clone size follow TCRdb and not the study's own pipeline. For this sample there are about 250,000 distinct CDR3 sequences; 80% to 95% appear just once. Around 0.072% of the sample is held by the ten biggest clonotypes.

The CDR3 runs 11 amino acids, cysteine and phenylalanine included. Of all the DNA, just the CDR3 is kept, 33 bases in frame from base 1. CDR1 and CDR2 (MNHNY, SVGAGI) derive from the germline V gene (reference sequence). V and J are truncated by 8 bases and 5 bases respectively, leaving an intervening sequence of 8 bases. The V and J genes are TRBV6-6 and TRBJ2-3; the D gene is not confidently resolved. This receptor was taken from a human donor with multiple sclerosis. The sequencing sample was made of CD4+ T cells from PBMCs. The CDR3 amino acid sequence is: CASSPRDTQYF. The nucleotide sequence reads as follows: TGTGCCAGCTCACCAAGAGATACGCAGTATTTT.